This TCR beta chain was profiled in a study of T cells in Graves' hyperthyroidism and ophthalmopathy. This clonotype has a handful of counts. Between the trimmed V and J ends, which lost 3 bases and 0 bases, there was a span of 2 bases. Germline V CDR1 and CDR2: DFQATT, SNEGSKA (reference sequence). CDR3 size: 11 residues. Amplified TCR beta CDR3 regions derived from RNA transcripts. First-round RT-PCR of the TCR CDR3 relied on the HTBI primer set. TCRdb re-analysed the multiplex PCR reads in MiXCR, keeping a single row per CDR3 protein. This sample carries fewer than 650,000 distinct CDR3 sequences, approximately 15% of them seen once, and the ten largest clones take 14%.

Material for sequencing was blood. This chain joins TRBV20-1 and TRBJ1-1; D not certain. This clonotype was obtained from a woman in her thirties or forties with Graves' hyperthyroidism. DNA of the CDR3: TGCAGTGCTAGCGTGAACACTGAAGCTTTCTTT. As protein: CSASVNTEAFF.